This T cell receptor beta chain was obtained from a study of T cell changes during pregnancy in multiple sclerosis. This clone was seen more than once but under ten times. Only in-frame clones appear in the TCRdb table, and some are missing; sequencing was by immunoSEQ multiplex PCR. The top ten clones hold roughly 0.74% of a sample with under 35,000 clones, around 90% of them seen once. This CDR3 has 20 residues. V shed 0 bases and J shed 2 bases, with 26 bases lying between them. Per the germline V gene, CDR1 is LGHNA and CDR2 is YSLEER. The starting material was CD4+ T cells from peripheral blood mononuclear cells, obtained in the first trimester of pregnancy. This TCR was sampled from a female donor with multiple sclerosis, enrolled in a pregnancy study. The chain is built from TRBV4-3 and TRBJ2-7; D is unresolved. CDR3 sequence (DNA): TGCGCCAGCAGCCAAGACACAATCCGCGACTGGTCATACCCTCCCTACGAGCAGTACTTC. Protein product: CASSQDTIRDWSYPPYEQYF.